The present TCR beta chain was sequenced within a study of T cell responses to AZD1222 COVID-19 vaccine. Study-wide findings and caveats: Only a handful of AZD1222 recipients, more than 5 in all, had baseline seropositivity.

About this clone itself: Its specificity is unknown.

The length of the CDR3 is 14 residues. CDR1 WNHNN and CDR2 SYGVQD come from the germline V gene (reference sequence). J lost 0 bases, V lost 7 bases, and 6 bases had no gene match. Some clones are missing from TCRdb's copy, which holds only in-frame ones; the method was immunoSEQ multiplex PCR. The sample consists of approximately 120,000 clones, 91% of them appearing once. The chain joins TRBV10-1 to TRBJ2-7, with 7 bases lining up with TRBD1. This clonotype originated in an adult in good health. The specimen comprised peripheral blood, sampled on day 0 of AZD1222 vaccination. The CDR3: CASKPDRSSYEQYF. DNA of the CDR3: TGCGCCAGCAAACCGGACAGGAGCTCCTACGAGCAGTACTTC.